This is a list of T cell receptor beta chains from one sample in a study of cytomegalovirus exposure and HLA in healthy donors. Method: immunoSEQ multiplex PCR; TCRdb's copy keeps in-frame clones and lacks some. The sample consists of 130,000 to 150,000 clones, 75% to 90% of them appearing once. Sequencing used PBMCs. The receptors shown here come from a man aged 35 to 55 in good health and CMV-seronegative. The CDR3 runs from the conserved cysteine through the conserved F or W. The order of the fields is clone size, J gene, D gene, V gene, CDR3 DNA, CDR3 protein. A D gene is named only where the DNA matches it firmly. The size field is filled for only some rows; it gives once, few, many or a size class.

clone_size: -; j_call: TRBJ1-1; d_call: TRBD1; v_call: TRBV6-6; cdr3_nt: TGTGCCAGCAGTTCCCGACAGGGGGCCAACACTGAAGCTTTCTTT; cdr3_aa: CASSSRQGANTEAFF
clone_size: -; j_call: TRBJ2-5; d_call: -; v_call: TRBV19; cdr3_nt: TGTGCCAGTATCGGGTCTCGTGGGGAGACCCAGTACTTC; cdr3_aa: CASIGSRGETQYF
clone_size: -; j_call: TRBJ2-5; d_call: TRBD2; v_call: TRBV5-4; cdr3_nt: TGTGCCAGCAGCCCGACTAGCGGGGGGCGGCAAGAGACCCAGTACTTC; cdr3_aa: CASSPTSGGRQETQYF
clone_size: -; j_call: TRBJ2-7; d_call: -; v_call: TRBV12-2; cdr3_nt: TGTGCAAGTCGCTTAGCGCTAGGGGCGAAAGAGCAGTACTTC; cdr3_aa: CASRLALGAKEQYF
clone_size: once; j_call: TRBJ2-3; d_call: -; v_call: TRBV5-1; cdr3_nt: TGCGCCAGCAGCTTGGGTAAGTCGGCGGGACAGCGCACAGATACGCAGTATTTT; cdr3_aa: CASSLGKSAGQRTDTQYF
clone_size: -; j_call: TRBJ2-7; d_call: TRBD2; v_call: TRBV9; cdr3_nt: TGTGCCAGCAGCGTAGGACTAGCGGGGGCCTACGAGCAGTACTTC; cdr3_aa: CASSVGLAGAYEQYF
clone_size: once; j_call: TRBJ2-2; d_call: TRBD2; v_call: TRBV19; cdr3_nt: TGTGCCAGTAGTGGCGGGGGAAGAGGGGAGCTGTTTTTT; cdr3_aa: CASSGGGRGELFF
clone_size: -; j_call: TRBJ1-4; d_call: TRBD1; v_call: TRBV28; cdr3_nt: TGTGCCAGCAGTTCACCTACAGGGGGAGTTGAAAAACTGTTTTTT; cdr3_aa: CASSSPTGGVEKLFF
clone_size: -; j_call: TRBJ2-7; d_call: TRBD1; v_call: TRBV5-6; cdr3_nt: TGTGCCAGCAGCTTGCGGTGGACAGGGGGCGTAAAGGACGAGCAGTACTTC; cdr3_aa: CASSLRWTGGVKDEQYF
clone_size: -; j_call: TRBJ1-2; d_call: -; v_call: TRBV6-1; cdr3_nt: TGTGCCAGCAGTGAAGCGCGGGCGGGGGGGCTCTATGGCTACACCTTC; cdr3_aa: CASSEARAGGLYGYTF
clone_size: -; j_call: TRBJ2-4; d_call: -; v_call: TRBV6-1; cdr3_nt: TGTGCCAGCAGTGACCAGGGATTAGCCAAAAACATTCAGTACTTC; cdr3_aa: CASSDQGLAKNIQYF
clone_size: -; j_call: TRBJ2-7; d_call: TRBD1; v_call: TRBV10-2; cdr3_nt: TGCGCCAGCAGTGTACTCGGACAGGGGGGTCACGAGCAGTACTTC; cdr3_aa: CASSVLGQGGHEQYF
clone_size: once; j_call: TRBJ2-3; d_call: -; v_call: TRBV5-1; cdr3_nt: TGCGCCAGCAGCTTCCGGTCCTCGGGGGGCACAGATACGCAGTATTTT; cdr3_aa: CASSFRSSGGTDTQYF
clone_size: once; j_call: TRBJ1-1; d_call: TRBD1; v_call: TRBV5-1; cdr3_nt: TGCGCCAGCAGCCATAGATCAGGGGGCGACACTGAAGCTTTCTTT; cdr3_aa: CASSHRSGGDTEAFF
clone_size: -; j_call: TRBJ2-7; d_call: TRBD2; v_call: TRBV7-9; cdr3_nt: TGTGCCAGCAGCTTAGGACTAGCGGGGGACTACGAGCAGTACTTC; cdr3_aa: CASSLGLAGDYEQYF
clone_size: once; j_call: TRBJ2-7; d_call: -; v_call: TRBV5-4; cdr3_nt: TGTGCCAGCAGCTTGGACCCTACCAGGGTATACGAGCAGTACTTC; cdr3_aa: CASSLDPTRVYEQYF
clone_size: once; j_call: TRBJ1-5; d_call: TRBD1; v_call: TRBV18; cdr3_nt: TGTGCCAGCTCATCCGGGACAGATAGCAATCAGCCCCAGCATTTT; cdr3_aa: CASSSGTDSNQPQHF